The TCR beta chain under discussion was sequenced for a study of cytomegalovirus exposure and HLA in healthy donors. Looking at the study overall: From approximately 170 million T cells, an earlier analysis saw 117 million unique TCR beta sequences. Overall study findings and caveats: Researchers reportedly found TCR beta sequences accurately predicted most subjects' HLA-A and HLA-B alleles. Later analysis found that TCR beta chains associated with HLA were more clonally expanded than other, equally common chains.

The PCR contained 60 Vbeta and 13 Jbeta primers. Sequenced by immunoSEQ multiplex PCR; TCRdb stores in-frame clones only, minus some. The sample holds 150,000 to 200,000 clones, around four fifths seen once. Of note for this clone: Its cognate antigen is unknown.

The germline CDR1 and CDR2 sequences are LNHNV and YYDKDF (reference sequence). The CDR3 extends over 18 amino acids. V gave up 1 base and J gave up 4 bases; unmatched junction bases: 11. The chain links TRBV15 to TRBJ2-2; 8 bases are a match to TRBD2. The sample comprised PBMCs. This TCR was sampled from a man younger than 35 in good health and CMV-seropositive. CDR3 protein: CATSRVSSAGGGTGELFF. CDR3 bases: TGTGCCACCAGCAGAGTTTCTTCGGCGGGAGGTGGCACCGGGGAGCTGTTTTTT.